A single sample is the source of the 4 T cell receptor beta chains below, sequenced in a study of blood T cell repertoires in COVID-19. Libraries were prepared by immunoSEQ multiplex PCR; TCRdb keeps only in-frame clonotypes and omits some of them. The table records tens of thousands of clones, approximately 86% of them present only once. Sequenced material: peripheral blood. Receptors originate from a middle-aged man with active COVID-19.

The chain's CDR3 is CASSRNSYGYTF. The CDR3 DNA is TGTGCCAGCAGCAGGAACAGCTATGGCTACACCTTC. The chain is built from TRBV11-2 and TRBJ1-2; D uncertain. The CDR3 spans 12 residues. The germline V gene has CDR1 SGHAT and CDR2 FQNNGV. V shed 5 bases and J shed 4 bases, with 8 bases lying between them.

The J gene is TRBJ2-3, the V gene TRBV3-1 (or the pseudogene TRBV3-2); 9 bases match TRBD2. The CDR3 totals 14 residues. CDR1 is LGHDT and CDR2 is YNNKEL in the germline V gene (reference sequence). V gave up 8 bases and J gave up 3 bases; unmatched junction bases: 6. The CDR3 loop is CASGPLAGTDTQYF. In nucleotides, the CDR3 is TGTGCCAGCGGACCTCTAGCGGGAACAGATACGCAGTATTTT.

The V gene is TRBV4-1, the J gene TRBJ1-1; D call uncertain. This CDR3 comprises 15 residues. Trimming took 4 bases from V and 0 from J, leaving 12 bases between them. Germline CDR1 and CDR2: MGHRA and YSYEKL. The CDR3 nucleotides are TGCGCCAGCAGCCGCGCGGCGGGCATGAACACTGAAGCTTTCTTT. This gives the protein CASSRAAGMNTEAFF.

The chain employs TRBV7-9 and TRBJ2-3; no clear D. With 4 bases removed from V and 0 bases from J, the gap between germline ends came to 14 bases. CDR1 is SEHNR, CDR2 FQNEAQ, per germline (reference sequence). The CDR3 is 16 residues long. The CDR3 sequence: CASSSFTATSTDTQYF. CDR3 DNA sequence: TGTGCCAGCAGCTCCTTTACTGCCACTAGCACAGATACGCAGTATTTT.